These 10 T cell receptor beta chains were sequenced from one sample in a study of TIL therapy for anti-PD-1-resistant metastatic lung cancer. Time point in this sample: pre-treatment sample, taken before nivolumab and TIL therapy. This was the immunoSEQ v3 assay. Method: immunoSEQ multiplex PCR; TCRdb's copy keeps in-frame clones and lacks some. The sample includes 50,000 to 60,000 clones, 75% to 90% of them seen just once. The source material was blood, sampled at baseline. These receptors originate from a person aged 25-85 years with non-small cell lung cancer.

On this clone itself: The same CDR3 also results from other DNA sequences found in this sample. The rearrangement uses TRBV7-2 and TRBJ2-7; D tentatively fits TRBD1 or TRBD2 (6 bases each). Germline CDR1 is SGHTA and CDR2 is FQGNSA. The CDR3 consists of 14 residues. Trimming pared 1 base from V and 3 bases from J, leaving 10 bases between. The CDR3 loop is CASSLDGGFYEQYF. The CDR3 DNA sequence: TGTGCCAGCAGCTTAGACGGGGGCTTCTACGAGCAGTACTTC.

V and J are TRBV5-1 and TRBJ2-3; the D is unclear. V was shortened by 10 bases and J by 6 bases, with 9 bases between the two germline ends. The CDR3 extends over 10 amino acids. Germline V CDR1 and CDR2: SGHRS, YFSETQ. The CDR3 sequence: CAPKGDTQYF. CDR3 sequence (DNA): TGCGCCCCCAAAGGGGATACGCAGTATTTT.

This clone has a single count. The J gene is TRBJ1-1, the V gene TRBV13; D remains ambiguous. Germline V gene lookup returns CDR1 PRHDT and CDR2 FYEKMQ (reference sequence). V lost 6 bases and J 0 bases, leaving 8 bases between the germline ends. CDR3 length: 13 amino acids. The CDR3 loop reads CASRRALNTEAFF. CDR3 in DNA: TGTGCCAGCAGAAGGGCCCTGAACACTGAAGCTTTCTTT.

This chain links TRBV7-6 with TRBJ2-3; D is uncertain. The CDR3 runs to 15 residues. Trimming took off 1 base at V and 3 bases at J, with 11 bases between the two ends. The germline CDR1 and CDR2 sequences are SGHVS and FNYEAQ. CDR3 protein: CASSLVPERTDTQYF. The DNA of the CDR3 is TGTGCCAGCAGCTTAGTGCCAGAAAGGACAGATACGCAGTATTTT.

This chain connects TRBV12-5 to TRBJ2-5; D might be TRBD1 (6 bases). The CDR3 length is 13 residues. Germline values: CDR1 LGHNT, CDR2 FRNRAP. V was pared by 1 base and J by 4 bases, with 7 bases between. The DNA of the CDR3 is TGTGCTAGTGGTTTGGCAGGGGTAGAGACCCAGTACTTC. Encoded protein: CASGLAGVETQYF.

In this sample, this clone turned up once. The CDR3 region has the DNA TGTGCCAGCAGCGGATTAAGGACTGAAGCTTTCTTT. As protein: CASSGLRTEAFF. V and J are TRBV9 and TRBJ1-1; no clear D. Looked up from germline, CDR1 is SGDLS and CDR2 is YYNGEE. The CDR3 has 12 residues. Between the trimmed V and J ends, which lost 3 bases and 5 bases, there was a span of 8 bases.

The chain combines TRBV9 with TRBJ2-7; D gene uncertain. Trimming removed 1 base from V and 7 bases from J, with 12 bases in between. Germline V lookup: CDR1 SGDLS, CDR2 YYNGEE. The CDR3 spans 13 residues. CDR3 residues: CASSVSQIGEQYF. In nucleotides, the CDR3 is TGTGCCAGCAGCGTAAGCCAGATAGGTGAGCAGTACTTC.

The rearrangement uses TRBV7-2 and TRBJ1-5; D remains ambiguous. There are 14 residues in the CDR3. The V and J ends lost 1 base and 7 bases respectively, with 11 bases between them. Germline V gene lookup returns CDR1 SGHTA and CDR2 FQGNSA. CDR3 in DNA: TGTGCCAGCAGCTTAGTTGGGGAAGGACAGCCCCAGCATTTT. Translating gives CASSLVGEGQPQHF.

This rearrangement joins TRBV7-2 to TRBJ2-5; tentative D call: TRBD2 (6 bases). The CDR3 extends over 17 amino acids. Trimming pared 1 base from V and 0 bases from J, leaving 15 bases between. Germline V gene lookup returns CDR1 SGHTA and CDR2 FQGNSA. The CDR3 spells CASSLGYSGPYQETQYF. CDR3 sequence (DNA): TGTGCCAGCAGCTTAGGCTATAGCGGTCCGTACCAAGAGACCCAGTACTTC.

The chain carries TRBV18 and TRBJ2-7; 9 bases are a match to TRBD1. There are 16 residues in the CDR3. CDR1 is KGHSH and CDR2 is LQKENI in the germline V gene. With 1 base clipped from V and 6 bases from J, the junction kept 10 bases outside the gene matches. CDR3 coding DNA: TGTGCCAGCTCACCACAGGGACAGGGAGAATTGGGCGAGCAGTACTTC. Amino acid sequence: CASSPQGQGELGEQYF.